This T cell receptor (beta chain) stems from a study of cytomegalovirus exposure and HLA in healthy donors. General study points: Specific recognition of CMV antigens was confirmed in vitro for a few chains (all CMV-associated). For presence/absence analyses, sequencing depth was assumed to be roughly uniform across donors. The authors enumerated 150 to 200 TCR beta chains as linked to cytomegalovirus.

Notes on this clone: The antigen is undetermined.

All the people who gave samples were healthy bone marrow donors. Germline V gene data show CDR1 as MNHNS and CDR2 as SASEGT. The V segment lost 5 bases and the J segment 2 bases; nucleotides outside the gene matches: 6. The CDR3 totals 15 residues. Vbeta (60) and Jbeta (13) primers were used in the PCR. Profiling relied on immunoSEQ multiplex PCR, and the TCRdb table lists in-frame clones only, not all of them. The sample includes just over 150,000 clones, about 85% of them seen just once. This receptor was taken from a man between 18 and 35 years old in good health and CMV-seropositive. The sequenced material came from PBMCs. V is TRBV6-1 and J is TRBJ2-7; 10 nucleotides match TRBD1. The CDR3 region has the DNA TGTGCCAGCAGTTTAGGGACAGGGGATCCCTACGAGCAGTACTTC. Its protein is CASSLGTGDPYEQYF.